This TCR beta chain is from a study of T cells in women clearing cervical HPV infection. To note about this clone: The missing CDR3 end, 3 residues past where the read stops, is filled in from the germline J gene.

CDR1 and CDR2 from the germline V gene are SEHNR and FQNEAQ (reference sequence). The V end was cut by 5 bases, the J end by 4 bases, with 11 bases between. The CDR3 loop spans 13 amino acids. Measured with immunoSEQ multiplex PCR; TCRdb has only the in-frame clones, and not every one. Across around 46,000 clones, the top ten clones capture roughly 35% of the sample. Sequenced input: blood buffy coat. The origin of this receptor is a woman aged 18 to 75 with a cervical HPV16 infection that either progressed to CIN3+ or cleared (not recorded which). The V gene is TRBV7-9, the J gene TRBJ2-5; D may be TRBD2 (5 bases). This CDR3 reads CASSNSVGETQYF. CDR3 DNA (partial): TGTGCCAGCAGCAATAGCGTGGGAGAGACC.